This is a list of T cell receptor beta chains from one sample in a study of shared clonotypes between healthy human individuals. The assay was immunoSEQ multiplex PCR, and TCRdb's table has in-frame clones only and misses some. Of under 650,000 clones listed, about 96% are singletons. Sequenced: naive CD4+ T cells sorted from blood. The receptors originated from a woman aged 25 to 39 in good health. CDR3s include the opening cysteine and the closing phenylalanine or tryptophan. The D gene is left open where the match is weak. Some rows have no size entry. The others give once, few or many, or a class for an expanded clone.

abundance	v_gene	j_gene	d_gene	CDR3nt	CDR3aa
.	TRBV5-1	TRBJ2-1	TRBD2	TGCGCCAGCAGCGGGACTAGCAGAGCCAATGAGCAGTTCTTC	CASSGTSRANEQFF
.	TRBV28	TRBJ1-3	.	TGTGCCAGCGTAAAAGGGGGGTTCGGAAACACCATATATTTT	CASVKGGFGNTIYF
.	TRBV18	TRBJ2-3	.	TGTGCCAGCTCCCCCTTCGACAGCACAGATACGCAGTATTTT	CASSPFDSTDTQYF
.	TRBV18	TRBJ2-7	TRBD1	TGTGCCAGCTCACCAGGCCGGGACAGTAGAAGTGGTACCACCTACGAGCAGTACTTC	CASSPGRDSRSGTTYEQYF
.	TRBV4-1	TRBJ1-4	TRBD1	TGCGCCAGCAGACCCGGGACAGGGGATGAAAAACTGTTTTTT	CASRPGTGDEKLFF
once	TRBV19	TRBJ2-5	.	TGTGCCAGTAGTAGCTCTTCGAAAGAGACCCAGTACTTC	CASSSSSKETQYF
.	TRBV7-2	TRBJ1-6	TRBD1	TGTGCCAGCCTCAAAGACAGGGTGCGGAATTCACCCCTCCACTTT	CASLKDRVRNSPLHF
once	TRBV10-1	TRBJ2-1	TRBD1	TGCGCCAGCAGGGACAGGGGATCTGATGAGCAGTTCTTC	CASRDRGSDEQFF
.	TRBV18	TRBJ2-1	.	TGTGCCAGCTCGCAAAAGGGGGAGGGATACAATGAGCAGTTCTTC	CASSQKGEGYNEQFF
.	TRBV2	TRBJ2-1	.	TGTGCCAGCTTCGCGATATCCTACAATGAGCAGTTCTTC	CASFAISYNEQFF
.	TRBV12-5	TRBJ2-1	TRBD2	TGTGCTAGTGGTTTGGTACTGGGGCTAGCGGGACCCAATGAGCAGTTCTTC	CASGLVLGLAGPNEQFF
.	TRBV6-5	TRBJ2-3	.	TGTGCCAGCAGTTACAGGCTAAACACAGATACGCAGTATTTT	CASSYRLNTDTQYF
.	TRBV28	TRBJ1-5	TRBD1	TGTGCCAGCCTGATGGGACAGGGGAGACAGCCCCAGCATTTT	CASLMGQGRQPQHF
once	TRBV18	TRBJ1-3	TRBD1	TGTGCCAGCTCATTCAACAGGGGCTTTCTCTCTGGAAACACCATATATTTT	CASSFNRGFLSGNTIYF
once	TRBV18	TRBJ1-5	.	TGTGCCAGCTCATTGGGACGGAATAATCAGCCCCAGCATTTT	CASSLGRNNQPQHF
.	TRBV5-8	TRBJ1-4	.	TGTGCCAGCAGCCGAACAGGGTTCTTAAGTGAAAAACTGTTTTTT	CASSRTGFLSEKLFF
.	TRBV5-1	TRBJ1-1	TRBD1	TGCGCCAGCAGCGCAGCCGGACAGGGGGACACTGAAGCTTTCTTT	CASSAAGQGDTEAFF
.	TRBV19	TRBJ2-5	.	TGTGCCAGTAGTAAACAGGGGGGGCTAGCGGAAGAGACCCAGTACTTC	CASSKQGGLAEETQYF
.	TRBV5-5	TRBJ1-3	.	TGTGCCAGCAGCTTGAGAATGGGGGCGTCCTCTGGAAACACCATATATTTT	CASSLRMGASSGNTIYF
once	TRBV7-9	TRBJ1-1	.	TGTGCCAGCAGCTTAGGTATGAACACTGAAGCTTTCTTT	CASSLGMNTEAFF
once	TRBV2	TRBJ1-2	.	TGTGCCAGCAGTGCTCGCAGTGCTAACTATGGCTACACCTTC	CASSARSANYGYTF
.	TRBV4-2	TRBJ2-2	.	TGTGCCAGCAGCCAAGCAGAACACCCGTTGGGATCCACCGGGGAGCTGTTTTTT	CASSQAEHPLGSTGELFF
.	TRBV25-1	TRBJ1-2	.	TGTGCCAGCAGACAGGGTTCGGCTGGCTACACCTTC	CASRQGSAGYTF
.	TRBV4-2	TRBJ1-4	.	TGTGCCAGCAGCCAAGAAGGTGGGGGGGGACGTGAAAAACTGTTTTTT	CASSQEGGGGREKLFF
once	TRBV28	TRBJ1-2	TRBD1	TGTGCCAGCCGACCCGACAGGGGGGACTATGGCTACACCTTC	CASRPDRGDYGYTF
.	TRBV28	TRBJ1-5	.	TGTGCCAGCAGAATGGGGTCCATCAATCAGCCCCAGCATTTT	CASRMGSINQPQHF
.	TRBV27	TRBJ2-7	TRBD2	TGTGCCAGCAGTTTATCGAAGCGGGGATTTTATGGTGAGCAGTACTTC	CASSLSKRGFYGEQYF
.	TRBV19	TRBJ2-2	TRBD2	TGTGCCAGTACGGTAACTAGCGGGAGGGAGAACACCGGGGAGCTGTTTTTT	CASTVTSGRENTGELFF
once	TRBV27	TRBJ1-5	.	TGTGCCAGCAGTTCCGGGCAAAGCCGCAATCAGCCCCAGCATTTT	CASSSGQSRNQPQHF
.	TRBV28	TRBJ1-1	TRBD1	TGTGCCAGCAGTCCTGCGGGACAGGGGAACACTGAAGCTTTCTTT	CASSPAGQGNTEAFF
.	TRBV9	TRBJ1-5	.	TGTGCCAGCAGCGTAGCGGGGGCTGGAGGTGAGCCCCAGCATTTT	CASSVAGAGGEPQHF
.	TRBV7-2	TRBJ2-7	.	TGTGCCAGCAGCTTAGTGGCAGGAGAGCAGTACTTC	CASSLVAGEQYF
.	TRBV7-8	TRBJ2-5	.	TGTGCCAGCAGTCTGCGATGGACAGCGGAGACCCAGTACTTC	CASSLRWTAETQYF
.	TRBV11-2	TRBJ2-7	.	TGTGCCAGCAGCTTAGAGGCCTCACGTATAATTGCCTACGAGCAGTACTTC	CASSLEASRIIAYEQYF
.	TRBV5-8	TRBJ2-1	.	TGTGCCAGCAGTGACCTAATCCAGCAGTTCTTC	CASSDLIQQFF
.	TRBV10-2	TRBJ2-5	.	TGCGCCAGCAAAGTCGACTCAGAGACCCAGTACTTC	CASKVDSETQYF
.	TRBV28	TRBJ1-4	.	TGTGCCAGCAGTTTAAGTCACGCAACTAATGAAAAACTGTTTTTT	CASSLSHATNEKLFF
.	TRBV7-9	TRBJ2-3	.	TGTGCCAGCAGCTTTGGGGATACGCAGTATTTT	CASSFGDTQYF
.	TRBV27	TRBJ2-7	TRBD1	TGTGCCAGACGATCCCGGGACAGGGGGTACGAGCAGTACTTC	CARRSRDRGYEQYF
.	TRBV2	TRBJ2-1	.	TGTGCCAGCAGTGAACTTGGTCAGATTTTTACAGATGAGCAGTTCTTC	CASSELGQIFTDEQFF
.	TRBV5-1	TRBJ1-2	TRBD1	TGCGCCAGCAGGCCAAACACCGGGACAGACTATGGCTACACCTTC	CASRPNTGTDYGYTF
.	TRBV28	TRBJ1-1	.	TGTGCCAGCATTGGGCGGCTGGAGGGGAACACTGAAGCTTTCTTT	CASIGRLEGNTEAFF
once	TRBV6-5	TRBJ2-5	.	TGTGCCAGCAGTTACTCGGGCGGGCTGGGAGAGACCCAGTACTTC	CASSYSGGLGETQYF
once	TRBV2	TRBJ1-5	.	TGTGCCAGCATGCGGGCCACAACGGACAATCAGCCCCAGCATTTT	CASMRATTDNQPQHF
.	TRBV6-1	TRBJ2-7	.	TGTGCCAGCAGGACTACCGGGACTCCTCCCTACGAGCAGTACTTC	CASRTTGTPPYEQYF
.	TRBV16	TRBJ2-2	.	TGTGCCAGCAGCCAGCTACTAGCCGGGGAGCTGTTTTTT	CASSQLLAGELFF
.	TRBV10-1	TRBJ2-6	TRBD1	TGCGCCAGCAGTGGGACAGGCCCCTCTGGGGCCAACGTCCTGACTTTC	CASSGTGPSGANVLTF
.	TRBV18	TRBJ1-4	.	TGTGCCAGCTCACCTCCGATCCTGATGGGTGAAAAACTGTTTTTT	CASSPPILMGEKLFF
.	TRBV5-1	TRBJ2-7	TRBD1	TGCGCCAGCAGCTTGTCGATCCGGACAGGGTATGGCGAGCAGTACTTC	CASSLSIRTGYGEQYF